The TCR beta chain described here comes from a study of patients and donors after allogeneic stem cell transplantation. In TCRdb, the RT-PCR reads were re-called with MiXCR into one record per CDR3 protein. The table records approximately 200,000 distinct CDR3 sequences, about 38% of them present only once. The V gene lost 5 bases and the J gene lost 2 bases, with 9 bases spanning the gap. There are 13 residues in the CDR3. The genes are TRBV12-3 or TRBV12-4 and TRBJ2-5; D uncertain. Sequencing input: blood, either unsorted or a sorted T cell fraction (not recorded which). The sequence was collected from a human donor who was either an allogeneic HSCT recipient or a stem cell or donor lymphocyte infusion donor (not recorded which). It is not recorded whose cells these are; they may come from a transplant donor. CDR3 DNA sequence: TGTGCCAGCAGTCGGACGGAACAAGAGACCCAGTACTTC. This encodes CASSRTEQETQYF.